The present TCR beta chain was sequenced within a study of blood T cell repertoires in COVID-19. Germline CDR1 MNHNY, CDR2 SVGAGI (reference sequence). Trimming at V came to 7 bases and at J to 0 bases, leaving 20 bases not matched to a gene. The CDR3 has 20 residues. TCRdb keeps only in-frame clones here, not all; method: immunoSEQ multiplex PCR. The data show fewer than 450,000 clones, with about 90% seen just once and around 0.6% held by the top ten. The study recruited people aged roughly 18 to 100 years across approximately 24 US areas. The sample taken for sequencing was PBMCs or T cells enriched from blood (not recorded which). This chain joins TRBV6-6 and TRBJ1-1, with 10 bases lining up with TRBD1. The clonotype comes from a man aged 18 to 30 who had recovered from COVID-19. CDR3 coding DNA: TGTGCCAGCAATCGTCGCTGGAGACAGGGGGCCGTAGTCATGAACACTGAAGCTTTCTTT. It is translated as CASNRRWRQGAVVMNTEAFF.